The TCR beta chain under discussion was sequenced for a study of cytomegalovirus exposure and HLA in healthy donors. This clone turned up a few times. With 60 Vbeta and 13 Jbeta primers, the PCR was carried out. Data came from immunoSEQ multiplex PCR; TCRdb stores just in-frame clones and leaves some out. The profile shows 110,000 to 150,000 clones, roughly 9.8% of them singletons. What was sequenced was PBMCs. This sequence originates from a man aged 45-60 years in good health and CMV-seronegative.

The CDR3 coding sequence is TGTGCCAGTAGTCCGGGACTAGCGGGGAATGAGCAGTTCTTC. Protein: CASSPGLAGNEQFF. V is TRBV19 and J is TRBJ2-1; 13 nucleotides match TRBD2. CDR3 length: 14 amino acids. The V segment lost 5 bases and the J segment 7 bases; nucleotides outside the gene matches: 2. Germline CDR1 reads LNHDA; CDR2 reads SQIVND (reference sequence).